This passage covers 2 T cell receptor beta chains from one sample sequenced in a study of blood T cell repertoires in COVID-19. Measured with immunoSEQ multiplex PCR; TCRdb has only the in-frame clones, and not every one. The sample includes 140,000 to 150,000 clones, around 89% seen only once; the top ten take less than 3%. Sample: peripheral blood. Receptors were obtained from a man aged 55 to 70 with active or convalescent COVID-19.

The rearrangement joins TRBV6-5 to TRBJ1-5, with D perhaps matching TRBD1 (6 bases). The CDR3 extends over 11 amino acids. Germline V lookup: CDR1 MNHEY, CDR2 SVGAGI. Trimming cost V 8 bases and J 5 bases, with 7 bases left between them. CDR3 sequence: CASGQYQPQHF. The CDR3 DNA sequence: TGTGCCAGCGGACAGTATCAGCCCCAGCATTTT.

The chain carries TRBV28 and TRBJ2-7; possibly TRBD2 for D (6 bases). The V and J ends lost 1 base and 7 bases respectively, with 14 bases between them. Germline V gene data show CDR1 as MDHEN and CDR2 as SYDVKM. The CDR3 has 14 residues. This CDR3 is CASSLSGLTREQYF. For the CDR3, the DNA is TGTGCCAGCAGTTTATCGGGACTCACGAGGGAGCAGTACTTC.